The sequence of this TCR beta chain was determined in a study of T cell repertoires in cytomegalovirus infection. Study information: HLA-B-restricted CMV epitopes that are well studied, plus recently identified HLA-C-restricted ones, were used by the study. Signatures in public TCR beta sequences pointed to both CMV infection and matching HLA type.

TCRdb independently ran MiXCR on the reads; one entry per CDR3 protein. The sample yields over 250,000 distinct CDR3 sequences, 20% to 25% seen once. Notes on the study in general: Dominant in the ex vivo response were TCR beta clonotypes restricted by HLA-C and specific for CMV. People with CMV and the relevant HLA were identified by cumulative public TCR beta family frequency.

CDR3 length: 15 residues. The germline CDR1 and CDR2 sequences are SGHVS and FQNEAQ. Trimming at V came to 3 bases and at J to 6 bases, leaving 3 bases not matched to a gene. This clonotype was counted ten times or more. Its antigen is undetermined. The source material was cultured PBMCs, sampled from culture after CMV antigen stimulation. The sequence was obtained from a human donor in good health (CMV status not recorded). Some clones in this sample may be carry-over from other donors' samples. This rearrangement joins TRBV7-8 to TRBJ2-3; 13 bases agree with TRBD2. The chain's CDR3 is CASSFWTSGSDTQYF. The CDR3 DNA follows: TGTGCCAGCAGCTTTTGGACTAGCGGGAGTGATACGCAGTATTTT. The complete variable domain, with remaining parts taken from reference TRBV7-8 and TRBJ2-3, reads GAGVSQSPRYKVAKRGQDVALRCDPISGHVSLFWYQQALGQGPEFLTYFQNEAQLDKSGLPSDRFFAERPEGSVSTLKIQRTQQEDSAVYLCASSFWTSGSDTQYFGPGTRLTVL.